This T cell receptor beta chain was captured by sequencing in a study of Tregs in tolerant kidney transplant recipients. Findings and caveats of the study: Biological reproducibility was not directly addressed in this study.

Assay: immunoSEQ multiplex PCR; the TCRdb copy retains only in-frame clones and omits some. This repertoire comprises tens of thousands of clones; its ten largest clones make up roughly 0.8%. Unstimulated Tregs (CD4+CD25+CD127-) and CD4+CD25- non-Tregs were sorted from PBMCs. Regarding this clone: Its antigen is unknown.

The specimen was CD4+ T cells from blood, collected before the transplant. The sequence was obtained from a human donor who received a combined kidney and bone marrow transplant.

CDR3 residues: CASRTGPGDIQYF. The sequenced CDR3 bases are TGTGCCAGTAGGACAGGGCCGGGCGACATT. The gene calls are TRBV19 and TRBJ2-4; 7 bases are a match to TRBD1. The read stops 3 residues short of the end of the CDR3; the missing end is completed from the germline J gene. Unmatched junction bases numbered 7, after V lost 6 bases and J lost 8 bases. The CDR3 is 13 residues long. Germline CDR1 is LNHDA and CDR2 is SQIVND (reference sequence). Complete variable domain (other parts from reference TRBV19 and TRBJ2-4): DGGITQSPKYLFRKEGQNVTLSCEQNLNHDAMYWYRQDPGQGLRLIYYSQIVNDFQKGDIAEGYSVSREKKESFPLTVTSAQKNPTAFYLCASRTGPGDIQYFGAGTRLSVL.